The 6 T cell receptor beta chains below come from one sample, sequenced in a study of multiple sclerosis patients with progressive multifocal leukoencephalopathy. Time point here: time of PML onset. Sequencing was performed with immunoSEQ multiplex PCR; in TCRdb, only in-frame clones are kept and a portion is missing. The table includes tens of thousands of clones, 75% to 90% detected once. The sample was PBMCs, taken from a patient treated with natalizumab. The receptor set was obtained from a woman in her 30s with progressive multifocal leukoencephalopathy.

The chain links TRBV10-3 to TRBJ2-2; D could derive from TRBD1 or TRBD2 (6 bases each). The CDR3 length is 14 residues. Germline lookup yields CDR1 ENHRY and CDR2 SYGVKD. Trimming left V 6 bases short and J 9 bases short, with 17 bases between. CDR3 coding DNA: TGTGCCATCAGGGAACTGGACGGGGGCAGGGAGCTGTTTTTT. Protein product: CAIRELDGGRELFF.

The chain joins TRBV14 to TRBJ2-7; 8 nucleotides line up with TRBD1. The CDR3 is 14 amino acids. Germline CDR1 is SGHDN and CDR2 is FVKESK. V lost 0 bases to trimming and J lost 8 bases; unmatched junction nucleotides: 6. CDR3 coding DNA: TGTGCCAGCAGCCAAGATAACCAGGGGGCGAAGCAGTACTTC. Translation gives CASSQDNQGAKQYF.

The rearrangement uses TRBV28 and TRBJ2-5; TRBD1 or TRBD2 may be the D gene (5 bases each). V was pared by 9 bases and J by 7 bases, with 27 bases between. Germline V gene lookup returns CDR1 MDHEN and CDR2 SYDVKM. The CDR3 totals 16 residues. CDR3 sequence reads: CASYSIGTVGRGTQYF. The CDR3 coding sequence is TGTGCCAGTTATTCGATAGGGACGGTGGGGCGAGGGACCCAGTACTTC.

The rearrangement links TRBV19 to TRBJ1-1; a weak D match, TRBD1 (5 bases). Trimming pared 5 bases from V and 4 bases from J, leaving 17 bases between. The CDR3 covers 15 residues. Germline-derived CDR1 and CDR2 are LNHDA and SQIVND (reference sequence). The CDR3 sequence: CASSPRQSWSTEAFF. The CDR3 DNA follows: TGTGCCAGTAGTCCCAGACAGTCCTGGAGCACTGAAGCTTTCTTT.

CDR3 DNA: TGTGCCAGCAGTTACTCCGGCAGGTCCTCTGAAGCTTTCTTT. Protein: CASSYSGRSSEAFF. V usage is TRBV6-5 and J usage is TRBJ1-1; D gene unclear. Trimming stripped 0 bases from V and 6 bases from J, with 11 bases between. CDR3 length equals 14 residues. Germline V gene lookup returns CDR1 MNHEY and CDR2 SVGAGI.

In its sample, this clone was seen once. The rearrangement joins TRBV25-1 to TRBJ2-7; D is unresolved. CDR3 length: 12 amino acids. V gave up 3 bases and J gave up 3 bases, with 6 bases separating them. Germline CDR1 MGHDK, CDR2 SYGVNS. CDR3 in amino acids: CASSEGFYEQYF. In nucleotides, the CDR3 is TGTGCCAGCAGTGAGGGATTCTACGAGCAGTACTTC.